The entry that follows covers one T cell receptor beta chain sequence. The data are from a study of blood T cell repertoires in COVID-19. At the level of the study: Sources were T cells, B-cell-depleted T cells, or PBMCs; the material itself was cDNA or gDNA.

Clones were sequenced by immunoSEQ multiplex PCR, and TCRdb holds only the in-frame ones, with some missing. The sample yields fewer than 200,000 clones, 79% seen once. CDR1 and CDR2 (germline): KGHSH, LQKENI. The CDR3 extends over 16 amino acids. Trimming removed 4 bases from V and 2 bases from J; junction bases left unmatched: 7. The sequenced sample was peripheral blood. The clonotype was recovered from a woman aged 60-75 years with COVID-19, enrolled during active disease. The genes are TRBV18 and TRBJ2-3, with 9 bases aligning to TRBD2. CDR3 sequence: CASSRVRTSATDTQYF. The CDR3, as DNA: TGTGCCAGCTCACGTGTCAGGACTAGCGCCACAGATACGCAGTATTTT.